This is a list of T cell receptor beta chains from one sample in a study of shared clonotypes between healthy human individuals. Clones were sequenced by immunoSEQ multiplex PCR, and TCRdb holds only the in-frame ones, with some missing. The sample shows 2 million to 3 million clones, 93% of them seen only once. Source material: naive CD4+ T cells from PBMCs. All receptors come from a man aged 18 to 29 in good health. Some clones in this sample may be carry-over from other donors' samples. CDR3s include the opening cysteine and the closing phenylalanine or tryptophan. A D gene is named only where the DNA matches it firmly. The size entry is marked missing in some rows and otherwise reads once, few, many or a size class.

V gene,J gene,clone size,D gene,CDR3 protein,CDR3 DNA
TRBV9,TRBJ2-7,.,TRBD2,CASSGTSPHEQYF,TGTGCCAGCAGCGGGACTAGCCCCCACGAGCAGTACTTC
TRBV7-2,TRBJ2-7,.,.,CASSFRLTHSYEQYF,TGTGCCAGCAGCTTCCGTTTGACTCACTCCTACGAGCAGTACTTC
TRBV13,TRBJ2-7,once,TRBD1,CASSHDRGYEQYF,TGTGCCAGCAGCCATGACAGGGGGTACGAGCAGTACTTC
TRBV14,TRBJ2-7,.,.,CASSQDLGLVGEQYF,TGTGCCAGCAGCCAAGATCTGGGGTTGGTGGGCGAGCAGTACTTC
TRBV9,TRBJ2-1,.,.,CASSHQVTSYNEQFF,TGTGCCAGCAGCCATCAGGTCACGAGTTACAATGAGCAGTTCTTC
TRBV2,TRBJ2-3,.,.,CASSEFSGHTDTQYF,TGTGCCAGCAGTGAGTTTTCAGGACACACAGATACGCAGTATTTT
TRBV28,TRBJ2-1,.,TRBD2,CASRPSGVYNEQFF,TGTGCCAGCCGCCCTAGCGGGGTTTACAATGAGCAGTTCTTC
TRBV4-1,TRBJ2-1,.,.,CASSQGTNIGYNEQFF,TGCGCCAGCAGCCAAGGAACCAATATTGGGTACAATGAGCAGTTCTTC
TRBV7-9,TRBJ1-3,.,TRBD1,CASSPGQGAPGNTIYF,TGTGCCAGCAGCCCCGGGCAGGGGGCGCCGGGAAACACCATATATTTT
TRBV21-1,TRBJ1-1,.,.,CASSPLSAFF,TGTGCCAGCAGCCCCCTGTCTGCTTTCTTT
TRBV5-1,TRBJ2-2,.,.,CASSLANTGAPIHGELFF,TGCGCCAGCAGCTTGGCCAATACCGGGGCCCCGATCCACGGGGAGCTGTTTTTT
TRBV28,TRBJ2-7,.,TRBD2,CASGSGVEQYF,TGTGCCAGCGGGAGCGGGGTCGAGCAGTACTTC
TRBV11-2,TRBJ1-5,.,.,CASSLVGDQPQHF,TGTGCCAGCAGCTTAGTAGGCGATCAGCCCCAGCATTTT
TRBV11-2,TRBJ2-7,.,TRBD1,CASSPLTGTGSSYEQYF,TGTGCCAGCAGCCCTTTGACCGGGACAGGGAGCTCCTACGAGCAGTACTTC